This TCR beta chain was observed in a study of blood T cell repertoires in COVID-19. V lost 5 bases, J lost 7 bases, and 17 bases lay in between. The CDR3 is 15 residues long. Germline V gene lookup returns CDR1 MGHDK and CDR2 SYGVNS. For recovered donors of Cohort 3, there were two negative PCRs, clearance, or symptom resolution. The assay was immunoSEQ multiplex PCR, and TCRdb's table has in-frame clones only and misses some. The table lists over 200,000 clones, around 80% of them singletons. Sequenced material: PBMCs or T cells enriched from blood (not recorded which). This receptor was taken from a man aged 35 to 55 who had recovered from COVID-19. V usage is TRBV25-1 and J usage is TRBJ1-4, with D possibly matching TRBD1 (6 bases). The CDR3 region has the DNA TGTGCCAGCAGTTCAAGCATGGCAGGGGCTGAAAAACTGTTTTTT. It encodes CASSSSMAGAEKLFF.